The 18 T cell receptor beta chains given below trace back to one sample, sequenced in a study of blood T cell repertoires in COVID-19. Libraries were prepared by immunoSEQ multiplex PCR; TCRdb keeps only in-frame clonotypes and omits some of them. The repertoire consists of hundreds of thousands of clones, with 80% occurring once and the leading ten covering 3.5% to 4.5%. The source material was PBMCs or T cells enriched from blood (not recorded which). Source of these receptors: a young man with acute COVID-19.

The chain's CDR3 is CASRIQSSGGRSSYNEQFF. DNA of the CDR3: TGTGCCAGCAGGATTCAGTCTAGCGGGGGGCGGAGCTCCTACAATGAGCAGTTCTTC. This chain connects TRBV13 to TRBJ2-1, with TRBD2 matching over 11 bases. Germline V gene sequence: CDR1 PRHDT, CDR2 FYEKMQ (reference sequence). CDR3 size: 19 residues. V gave up 6 bases and J gave up 0 bases; unmatched junction bases: 13.

The count of this clone is one. The J gene is TRBJ1-3, the V gene TRBV9; no clear D. Trimming cost V 0 bases and J 0 bases, with 7 bases left between them. Germline-derived CDR1 and CDR2 are SGDLS and YYNGEE. This CDR3 has 15 amino acids. This chain's CDR3 is CASSVGSDSGNTIYF. The CDR3, as DNA: TGTGCCAGCAGCGTAGGGAGTGACTCTGGAAACACCATATATTTT.

V usage is TRBV5-1 and J usage is TRBJ2-7, with D tentatively TRBD2 (5 bases). V was clipped by 4 bases and J by 5 bases, with 22 bases between them. Germline values: CDR1 SGHRS, CDR2 YFSETQ. This CDR3 has 16 residues. The CDR3 sequence: CASSGRRTEAVHEQYF. The CDR3 nucleotides are TGCGCCAGCAGCGGCCGCAGGACGGAGGCCGTCCACGAGCAGTACTTC.

This chain joins TRBV5-4 and TRBJ2-5; 10 bases are shared with TRBD2. Losses at the gene ends were 3 bases for V and 5 bases for J; bases not matched to a gene: 10. Germline loops: CDR1 SGHNT, CDR2 YYREEE (reference sequence). This CDR3 has 16 residues. The DNA of the CDR3 is TGTGCCAGCAGCTCGAAGAGCGGGGGGGCTTGGGAGACCCAGTACTTC. As protein: CASSSKSGGAWETQYF.

This chain connects TRBV27 to TRBJ2-5; TRBD1 might be the D (5 bases). This CDR3 contains 17 residues. Trimming stripped 6 bases from V and 0 bases from J, with 20 bases between. The germline CDR1 and CDR2 sequences are MNHEY and SMNVEV (reference sequence). The CDR3: CASSPINLDRYQETQYF. The CDR3 bases are TGTGCCAGCAGCCCGATAAACCTAGACAGATACCAAGAGACCCAGTACTTC.

The chain joins TRBV30 to TRBJ1-1; D is unresolved. Trimming left V 7 bases short and J 1 base short, with 7 bases between. Germline CDR1 is GTSNPN and CDR2 is SVGIG (reference sequence). This CDR3 comprises 11 residues. The CDR3 nucleotides are TGTGCCTTTACGAGGAACACTGAAGCTTTCTTT. Protein product: CAFTRNTEAFF.

The chain combines TRBV9 with TRBJ2-5; 7 nucleotides match TRBD1. CDR3 size: 13 residues. Per the germline V gene, CDR1 is SGDLS and CDR2 is YYNGEE. The ends lost 2 bases at V and 5 bases at J; junction bases unmatched: 3. The chain's CDR3 is CASSVTGVETQYF. The CDR3 DNA reads TGTGCCAGCAGCGTTACAGGGGTGGAGACCCAGTACTTC. Complete variable domain (other parts from reference TRBV9 and TRBJ2-5): DSGVTQTPKHLITATGQRVTLRCSPRSGDLSVYWYQQSLDQGLQFLIQYYNGEERAKGNILERFSAQQFPDLHSELNLSSLELGDSALYFCASSVTGVETQYFGPGTRLLVL.

The chain uses TRBV7-3 and TRBJ2-2; 11 nucleotides match TRBD1. The V segment lost 5 bases and the J segment 7 bases; nucleotides outside the gene matches: 6. The CDR3 is 15 amino acids. Germline CDR1 SGHTA, CDR2 FQGTGA. In DNA form, the CDR3 reads TGTGCCAGCAGCGCAGGACAGGGGGCCGGCGGGGAGCTGTTTTTT. This codes for CASSAGQGAGGELFF. The full variable domain, with the rest looked up from reference TRBV7-3 and TRBJ2-2, is GAGVSQTPSNKVTEKGKYVELRCDPISGHTALYWYRQSLGQGPEFLIYFQGTGAADDSGLPNDRFFAVRPEGSVSTLKIQRTERGDSAVYLCASSAGQGAGGELFFGEGSRLTVL.

This chain joins TRBV19 and TRBJ2-5; 15 positions agree with TRBD2. With 1 base clipped from V and 3 bases from J, the junction kept 9 bases outside the gene matches. This CDR3 has 19 amino acids. Germline V gives CDR1 LNHDA, CDR2 SQIVND (reference sequence). CDR3 loop: CASSIAGLAGGPAKETQYF. DNA for the CDR3: TGTGCCAGTAGTATAGCTGGACTAGCGGGGGGGCCGGCGAAAGAGACCCAGTACTTC.

The chain carries TRBV27 and TRBJ1-1; no firm D call. The V end lost 5 bases, the J end lost 0 bases, and 22 bases lay between the germline ends. The CDR3 is 18 residues long. The germline V gene encodes CDR1 MNHEY and CDR2 SMNVEV (reference sequence). CDR3 DNA sequence: TGTGCCAGCAGTCCCCGTTCGCCATACGCTACTATGAACACTGAAGCTTTCTTT. It yields the protein CASSPRSPYATMNTEAFF.

CDR3 protein: CASSPPNREETQYF. The CDR3 DNA reads TGTGCCAGCTCACCACCGAACAGGGAGGAGACCCAGTACTTC. The rearrangement joins TRBV18 to TRBJ2-5, with a possible D match to TRBD1 (6 bases). Looked up from germline, CDR1 is KGHSH and CDR2 is LQKENI. The CDR3 totals 14 residues. V dropped 0 bases and J dropped 5 bases, with 10 bases sitting between them.

The chain is built from TRBV3-1 (or the pseudogene TRBV3-2) and TRBJ2-7; 7 bases agree with TRBD1. The CDR3 contains 13 residues. Per the germline V gene, CDR1 is LGHDT and CDR2 is YNNKEL (reference sequence). The junction had 3 bases not matched to a gene; V was cut back by 1 base and J by 6 bases. The CDR3 loop is CASSQARGSEQYF. The CDR3 coding sequence is TGTGCCAGCAGCCAAGCCAGGGGGAGCGAGCAGTACTTC.

J is TRBJ2-7 and V is TRBV27, with 12 bases that match TRBD1. Germline CDR1 and CDR2: MNHEY and SMNVEV (reference sequence). The length of the CDR3 is 16 residues. V lost 3 bases, J lost 4 bases, and 7 bases stayed unmatched. The CDR3 loop reads CASSFLGTGGIYEQYF. CDR3 bases: TGTGCCAGCAGTTTCCTAGGGACAGGGGGCATTTACGAGCAGTACTTC.

J is TRBJ2-7 and V is TRBV2; TRBD2 matches 8 bases. The CDR3 sequence is 13 residues long. Trimming removed 6 bases from V and 3 bases from J; junction bases left unmatched: 4. The germline gives CDR1 SNHLY, CDR2 FYNNEI. CDR3 coding DNA: TGTGCCAGCAGGGAGGGGACTAGCTACGAGCAGTACTTC. Translated, it gives CASREGTSYEQYF.

CDR3 sequence: CASSLGLNEKLFF. CDR3 nucleotide sequence: TGTGCCAGCAGCTTGGGGCTGAATGAAAAACTGTTTTTT. The chain carries TRBV7-2 and TRBJ1-4, with a possible D match to TRBD1 (5 bases). Germline CDR1 reads SGHTA; CDR2 reads FQGNSA. CDR3 size: 13 residues. With 3 bases removed from V and 5 bases from J, the gap between germline ends came to 7 bases.

The chain employs TRBV9 and TRBJ2-5, with 10 bases fitting TRBD1. Germline CDR1 reads SGDLS; CDR2 reads YYNGEE. Trimming cost V 3 bases and J 4 bases; bases outside gene matches: 3. CDR3 length: 14 amino acids. The CDR3 sequence: CASSADRGGETQYF. In DNA, the CDR3 is TGTGCCAGCAGCGCGGACAGGGGGGGAGAGACCCAGTACTTC.

This clone occurred a few times. The junction departs from the called germline gene at one end, perhaps through a read error. The rearrangement joins TRBV30 to TRBJ1-2; possible D gene TRBD1, 5 bases. The CDR3 consists of 11 residues. Germline V CDR1 and CDR2: GTSNPN, SVGIG (reference sequence). CDR3 bases: TGTGCCCGGAGGACAATCGCAGGCTACACCTTC. Amino acids: CARRTIAGYTF.

V gene TRBV7-3 combines with J gene TRBJ2-3, with D possibly matching TRBD2 (5 bases). V was shortened by 3 bases and J by 6 bases, with 10 bases between the two germline ends. There are 13 residues in the CDR3. The germline V gene encodes CDR1 SGHTA and CDR2 FQGTGA. The CDR3 DNA is TGTGCCAGCAGCTTTCGCCGCGGGGATACGCAGTATTTT. Translation gives CASSFRRGDTQYF.